This T cell receptor (beta chain) was found in a study of OX40 agonist ivuxolimab in advanced cancers. Study background: Ivuxolimab, an agonistic anti-OX40 (CD134) antibody, was given to patients. Dose-escalation patients were diagnosed with hepatocellular carcinoma, melanoma, renal cell cancer or head and neck cancer. The study, taken as a whole, reports: CD4+ T cells averaged fewer expanded clones than CD8+ T cells. The authors also found low normalized T-cell clonal expansion in some nonresponders.

This CDR3 comprises 15 residues. V was pared by 3 bases and J by 0 bases, with 9 bases between. Germline CDR1 and CDR2: MDHEN and SYDVKM. Using immunoSEQ multiplex PCR, the repertoire was profiled, and TCRdb retains in-frame clones only, with some absent. The table records approximately 72,000 clones, 80% to 90% of them present only once. Worth noting for this clone: What it binds is not known.

The source was CD4+ or CD8+ T cells sorted from blood, collected in a trial of the OX40 agonist ivuxolimab. The sequence derives from an adult with an advanced solid tumor such as melanoma, head and neck, liver or kidney cancer. This rearrangement joins TRBV28 to TRBJ2-4, with D maybe TRBD2 (6 bases). The CDR3: CASSFPGGAKNIQYF. The CDR3, as DNA: TGTGCCAGCAGTTTCCCCGGGGGAGCCAAAAACATTCAGTACTTC.